This passage covers 24 T cell receptor beta chains from one sample sequenced in a study of T-cell memory formation after mild COVID-19 (dated by TCRdb to the early 2020s). The receptor library was made with 5' RACE. Sequencing instrument: Illumina NovaSeq 6000. TCRdb reworked the public reads: Q25 trimming with fastp, MiXCR clone assembly, productive beta chains retained. Rows with one shared CDR3 protein collapse into an entry with the most common genes and DNA. The sample includes 400,000 to 500,000 distinct CDR3 sequences, with approximately 25% observed a single time. The biggest ten clones account for about 8.7% of the sample. Sequenced sample: PBMCs or a T cell subset sorted from them (not recorded which). These receptors came from an adult woman who had mild COVID-19 (a few samples of this study predate the infection). The sample titles of this study are shuffled in the database, so cell type and time point are left out; the donor was told from shared clones.

This clonotype was counted a few times. The genes are TRBV18 and TRBJ2-3, with TRBD2 matching over 7 bases. CDR1 and CDR2 (germline): KGHSH, LQKENI. CDR3 length equals 15 residues. Trimming removed 3 bases from V and 3 bases from J; junction bases left unmatched: 6. The CDR3, as DNA: TGTGCCAGCTCACCTCGGGGGGACGGAACAGATACGCAGTATTTT. Protein: CASSPRGDGTDTQYF.

This clonotype was detected a few times. V gene TRBV18 combines with J gene TRBJ1-4, with a tentative D call TRBD1 (6 bases). V was pared by 2 bases and J by 10 bases, with 17 bases between. Per the germline V gene, CDR1 is KGHSH and CDR2 is LQKENI. This CDR3 spans 15 amino acids. The CDR3 region is CASSPRTATGGKLFF. The CDR3 region has the DNA TGTGCCAGCTCACCAAGGACAGCTACCGGGGGAAAACTGTTTTTT.

The gene calls are TRBV2 and TRBJ2-1; TRBD1 matches 10 bases. The V and J ends lost 6 bases and 9 bases, in that order; junction bases with no gene match: 8. Germline V gene lookup returns CDR1 SNHLY and CDR2 FYNNEI. There are 14 residues in the CDR3. DNA of the CDR3: TGTGCCAGCAGCAAGACAGGGGGCGCGGGTGAGCAGTTCTTC. This sequence encodes CASSKTGGAGEQFF.

This clonotype was recorded a few times. The chain links TRBV20-1 to TRBJ2-3; 10 bases fit TRBD2. Germline-derived CDR1 and CDR2 are DFQATT and SNEGSKA (reference sequence). This CDR3 has 17 amino acids. V lost 1 base, J lost 6 bases, and 13 bases stayed unmatched. The CDR3 loop is CSARAGSTTSGKDTQYF. The CDR3 DNA is TGCAGTGCTAGAGCCGGATCCACTACTAGCGGGAAGGATACGCAGTATTTT.

This chain uses TRBV25-1 with TRBJ2-1, with D tentatively TRBD2 (7 bases). The V end lost 7 bases, the J end lost 9 bases, and 16 bases lay between the germline ends. Germline values: CDR1 MGHDK, CDR2 SYGVNS. The CDR3 covers 13 residues. In DNA form, the CDR3 reads TGTGCCAGCACAGGGGTGGGGGGGAGTGAGCAGTTCTTC. Protein: CASTGVGGSEQFF.

The chain carries TRBV12-3 or TRBV12-4 and TRBJ2-6, with TRBD1 identical over 8 bases. The CDR3 spans 18 residues. V shed 3 bases and J 1 base; nucleotides not matched to a gene: 8. This chain's CDR3 is CASSFWTGTVSGANVLTF. CDR3 nucleotide sequence: TGTGCCAGCAGTTTCTGGACAGGGACCGTGTCTGGGGCCAACGTCCTGACTTTC.

This clonotype was counted once. The chain links TRBV4-1 to TRBJ1-2; D not resolved. Germline V gives CDR1 MGHRA, CDR2 YSYEKL. This CDR3 is built from 15 residues. The ends were cut back, 0 bases at V and 1 base at J, with 9 bases in the middle. The CDR3 is CASSQDTAINYGYTF. Here the CDR3 DNA reads TGCGCCAGCAGCCAAGATACAGCTATTAACTATGGCTACACCTTC.

This clonotype has a handful of counts. The chain's CDR3 is CASSYHFGTSGGAQTGELFF. CDR3 DNA: TGTGCCAGCAGCTACCACTTCGGGACTAGCGGGGGGGCCCAAACCGGGGAGCTGTTTTTT. V usage is TRBV7-3 and J usage is TRBJ2-2; TRBD2 agrees at 16 bases. CDR1 and CDR2 (germline): SGHTA, FQGTGA. J lost 5 bases, V lost 4 bases, and 13 bases had no gene match. The CDR3 is 20 residues long.

This clonotype appeared a few times. CDR3 loop: CASSFGEGQPQHF. The CDR3 DNA is TGTGCCAGCAGTTTCGGGGAGGGCCAGCCCCAGCATTTT. V and J are TRBV9 and TRBJ1-5, with unresolved D. Germline CDR1 is SGDLS and CDR2 is YYNGEE. The CDR3 consists of 13 residues. V was clipped by 5 bases and J by 7 bases, with 13 bases between them.

A few counts support this clonotype. In nucleotides, the CDR3 is TGCAGTGCTAGACCCGGGGGCAGGGGTGACGAGCAGTACTTC. It specifies CSARPGGRGDEQYF. The chain has TRBV20-1 and TRBJ2-7; D tentatively fits TRBD1 or TRBD2 (6 bases each). Trimming took off 2 bases at V and 5 bases at J, with 16 bases between the two ends. This CDR3 has 14 residues. Germline loops: CDR1 DFQATT, CDR2 SNEGSKA (reference sequence).

A remark on this clonotype: Relative to the germline gene, one junction end is altered; a read error may explain this. V usage is TRBV12-3 or TRBV12-4 and J usage is TRBJ2-1, with 10 nucleotides matching TRBD1. This CDR3 has 14 residues. The CDR3 region has the DNA TGTGCCAGCCGGGGCGACAGGGGGCGGAATGAGCAGTTATTC. Translating it yields CASRGDRGRNEQLF.

The genes are TRBV20-1 and TRBJ2-7; D is uncertain. Germline V gene data show CDR1 as DFQATT and CDR2 as SNEGSKA (reference sequence). V was shortened by 5 bases and J by 7 bases, with 9 bases between the two germline ends. CDR3 size: 10 residues. The CDR3 DNA reads TGCAGTGCTGGCGATCGAGAGCAGTACTTC. Protein: CSAGDREQYF.

The chain combines TRBV29-1 with TRBJ1-2, with a tentative D call TRBD1 (5 bases). Trimming removed 6 bases from V and 4 bases from J, with 12 bases in between. CDR1 and CDR2 (germline): SQVTM, ANQGSEA. The CDR3 is 12 amino acids. CDR3 loop: CSVPPGSYGYTF. In DNA, the CDR3 is TGCAGCGTACCTCCAGGGAGCTATGGCTACACCTTC.

The sample holds a few counts of this clonotype. The chain has TRBV24-1 and TRBJ2-3; TRBD1 matches at 7 bases. CDR1 and CDR2 from the germline V gene are KGHDR and SFDVKD. The CDR3 is made up of 13 amino acids. The trim removed 6 bases at V and 4 bases at J, leaving 3 bases unmatched. The CDR3, as DNA: TGTGCCACCAGTCTCCAGGGGGCAGATACGCAGTATTTT. Translation: CATSLQGADTQYF.

CDR3 sequence (DNA): TGCGCCAGCAGCTCGGACAGGGGAAGACCAAACTATGGCTACACCTTC. Its translation is CASSSDRGRPNYGYTF. V gene TRBV5-1 combines with J gene TRBJ1-2; 9 bases are a match to TRBD1. The V segment lost 3 bases and the J segment 2 bases; nucleotides outside the gene matches: 8. Germline V lookup: CDR1 SGHRS, CDR2 YFSETQ. CDR3 length: 16 amino acids. Full variable domain (rest looked up from reference TRBV5-1 and TRBJ1-2): KAGVTQTPRYLIKTRGQQVTLSCSPISGHRSVSWYQQTPGQGLQFLFEYFSETQRNKGNFPGRFSGRQFSNSRSEMNVSTLELGDSALYLCASSSDRGRPNYGYTFGSGTRLTVV.

This clonotype has at least ten counts. The chain carries TRBV7-9 and TRBJ2-1, with D tentatively TRBD1 or TRBD2 (5 bases each). Germline assignment: CDR1 SEHNR and CDR2 FQNEAQ (reference sequence). The V gene lost 4 bases and the J gene lost 1 base, with 26 bases spanning the gap. CDR3 length: 20 amino acids. CDR3 region: CASSYSRQSTGVGSYNEQFF. In nucleotides, the CDR3 is TGTGCCAGCAGCTACTCACGACAGAGCACCGGGGTGGGATCCTACAATGAGCAGTTCTTC.

V gene TRBV7-9 combines with J gene TRBJ2-1; 11 nucleotides match TRBD2. CDR1 is SEHNR, CDR2 FQNEAQ, per germline (reference sequence). The V and J ends lost 4 bases and 0 bases, in that order; junction bases with no gene match: 8. CDR3 length equals 18 residues. CDR3 sequence: CASSSRTSGFSSYNEQFF. In DNA form, the CDR3 reads TGTGCCAGCAGCTCGCGGACTAGCGGGTTCAGCTCCTACAATGAGCAGTTCTTC.

The sample holds a few counts of this clonotype. The chain recombines TRBV7-6 with TRBJ2-1; 7 nucleotides align to TRBD1. The CDR3 is 17 amino acids. The germline V gene has CDR1 SGHVS and CDR2 FNYEAQ. V lost 0 bases to trimming and J lost 4 bases; unmatched junction nucleotides: 9. CDR3 loop: CASSLAHRGPFYNEQFF. The DNA for the CDR3 is TGTGCCAGCAGCTTAGCACACAGGGGTCCATTTTACAATGAGCAGTTCTTC. The full variable domain, in which reference TRBV7-6 and TRBJ2-1 provide the parts outside the CDR3, is GAGVSQSPRYKVTKRGQDVALRCDPISGHVSLYWYRQALGQGPEFLTYFNYEAQQDKSGLPNDRFSAERPEGSISTLTIQRTEQRDSAMYRCASSLAHRGPFYNEQFFGPGTRLTVL.

At least ten counts were recorded for this clonotype. The chain employs TRBV12-3 or TRBV12-4 and TRBJ2-3, with TRBD1 matching over 7 bases. The trim removed 2 bases at V and 0 bases at J, leaving 5 bases unmatched. This CDR3 is 16 amino acids long. The CDR3 nucleotides read TGTGCCAGCAGTTTATCGGGACAGATTAGCACAGATACGCAGTATTTT. As protein: CASSLSGQISTDTQYF.

This clonotype was picked up a small number of times. The chain is built from TRBV14 and TRBJ2-2; 9 bases are a match to TRBD1. Losses at the gene ends were 6 bases for V and 2 bases for J; bases not matched to a gene: 7. The CDR3 has 16 residues. Germline V gives CDR1 SGHDN, CDR2 FVKESK. CDR3 sequence: CASSPYRGHNTGELFF. In nucleotides, the CDR3 is TGTGCCAGCAGTCCCTACAGGGGGCACAACACCGGGGAGCTGTTTTTT.

The chain carries TRBV5-6 and TRBJ2-4; D gene ambiguous. The CDR3 extends over 14 amino acids. Germline CDR1 SGHDT, CDR2 YYEEEE. V shed 0 bases and J shed 2 bases, with 6 bases lying between them. The CDR3 protein is CASSLGWSKNIQYF. As DNA, the CDR3 is TGTGCCAGCAGCTTGGGGTGGTCCAAAAACATTCAGTACTTC.

This clonotype appeared a few times. This chain joins TRBV10-3 and TRBJ2-1, with D tentatively TRBD1 (6 bases). The ends were cut back, 6 bases at V and 7 bases at J, with 10 bases in the middle. Germline V gene sequence: CDR1 ENHRY, CDR2 SYGVKD. This CDR3 comprises 12 residues. In DNA form, the CDR3 reads TGTGCCATCAGAGGGCAGGGGAATGAGCAGTTCTTC. It specifies CAIRGQGNEQFF.

The chain employs TRBV2 and TRBJ1-2; D not certain. CDR1 and CDR2 from the germline V gene are SNHLY and FYNNEI. The CDR3 has 14 residues. The germline V and J ends were trimmed by 6 bases and 0 bases, with 11 bases remaining between them. For the CDR3, the DNA is TGTGCCAGCAGCATGACGGTAGCTAACTATGGCTACACCTTC. It is translated as CASSMTVANYGYTF.

This clonotype has more than one count but fewer than ten. The V and J genes are TRBV6-2 or TRBV6-3 and TRBJ2-4; 9 bases line up with TRBD2. The ends lost 6 bases at V and 0 bases at J; junction bases unmatched: 0. Germline CDR1 and CDR2: MNHEY and SVGEGT. The CDR3 consists of 14 residues. The CDR3 DNA sequence: TGTGCCAGCAGACTAGCGGGAGCCAAAAACATTCAGTACTTC. Translating gives CASRLAGAKNIQYF.